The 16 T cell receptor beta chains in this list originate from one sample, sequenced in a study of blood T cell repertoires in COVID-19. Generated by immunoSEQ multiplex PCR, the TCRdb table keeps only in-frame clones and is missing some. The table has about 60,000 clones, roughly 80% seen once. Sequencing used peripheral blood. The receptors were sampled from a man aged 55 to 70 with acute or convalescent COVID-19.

In nucleotides, the CDR3 is TGTGCCAGCAGTTTGGTGGCCCACGAGCAGTACGTC. It codes for CASSLVAHEQYV. The V gene is TRBV6-2 or TRBV6-3, the J gene TRBJ2-7; unclear D gene. CDR1 and CDR2 from the germline V gene are MNHEY and SVGEGT. CDR3 length: 12 amino acids. The ends were cut back, 4 bases at V and 5 bases at J, with 9 bases in the middle.

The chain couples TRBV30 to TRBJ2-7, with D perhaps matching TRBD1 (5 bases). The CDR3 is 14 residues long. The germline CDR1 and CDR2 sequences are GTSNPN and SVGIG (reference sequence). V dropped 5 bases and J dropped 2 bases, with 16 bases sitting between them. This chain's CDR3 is CAWRTAWGTYEQYF. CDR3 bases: TGTGCCTGGCGGACGGCTTGGGGCACCTACGAGCAGTACTTC.

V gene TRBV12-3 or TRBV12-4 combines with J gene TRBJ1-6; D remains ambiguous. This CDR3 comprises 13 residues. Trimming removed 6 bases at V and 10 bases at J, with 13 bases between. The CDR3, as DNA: TGTGCCAGCAGCGTGACCGCGGGGTCACCCCTCCACTTT. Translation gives CASSVTAGSPLHF.

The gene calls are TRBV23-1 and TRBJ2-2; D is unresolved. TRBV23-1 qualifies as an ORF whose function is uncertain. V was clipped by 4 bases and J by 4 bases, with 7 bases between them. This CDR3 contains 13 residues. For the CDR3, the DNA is TGCGCCAGCAGTCGGGCATTCACCGGGGAGCTGTTTTTT. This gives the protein CASSRAFTGELFF.

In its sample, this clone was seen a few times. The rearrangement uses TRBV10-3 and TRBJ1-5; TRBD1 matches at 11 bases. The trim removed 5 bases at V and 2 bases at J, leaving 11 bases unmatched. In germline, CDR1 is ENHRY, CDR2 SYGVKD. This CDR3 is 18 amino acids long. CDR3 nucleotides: TGTGCCATCAGTTCCTCCGGGACAGGGGGATTGGGCAATCAGCCCCAGCATTTT. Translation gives CAISSSGTGGLGNQPQHF.

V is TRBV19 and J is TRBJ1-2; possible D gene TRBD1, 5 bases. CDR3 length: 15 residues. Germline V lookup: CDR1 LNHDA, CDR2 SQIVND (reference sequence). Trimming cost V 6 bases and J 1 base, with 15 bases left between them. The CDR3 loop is CASRSGEGFNYGYTF. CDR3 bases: TGTGCCAGTAGATCGGGAGAGGGGTTTAACTATGGCTACACCTTC. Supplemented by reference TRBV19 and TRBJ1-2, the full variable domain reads DGGITQSPKYLFRKEGQNVTLSCEQNLNHDAMYWYRQDPGQGLRLIYYSQIVNDFQKGDIAEGYSVSREKKESFPLTVTSAQKNPTAFYLCASRSGEGFNYGYTFGSGTRLTVV.

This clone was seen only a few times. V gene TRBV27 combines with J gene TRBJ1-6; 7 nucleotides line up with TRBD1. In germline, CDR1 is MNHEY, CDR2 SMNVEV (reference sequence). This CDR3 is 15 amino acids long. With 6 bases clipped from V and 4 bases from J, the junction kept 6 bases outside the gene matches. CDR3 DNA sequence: TGTGCCAGCAGACCGGGACAGCTTTATAATTCACCCCTCCACTTT. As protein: CASRPGQLYNSPLHF.

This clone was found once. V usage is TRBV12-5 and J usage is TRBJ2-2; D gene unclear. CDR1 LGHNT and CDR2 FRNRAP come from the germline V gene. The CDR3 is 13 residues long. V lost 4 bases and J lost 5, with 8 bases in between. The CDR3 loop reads CASGYKPTGELFF. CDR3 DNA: TGTGCTAGTGGTTACAAACCTACCGGGGAGCTGTTTTTT.

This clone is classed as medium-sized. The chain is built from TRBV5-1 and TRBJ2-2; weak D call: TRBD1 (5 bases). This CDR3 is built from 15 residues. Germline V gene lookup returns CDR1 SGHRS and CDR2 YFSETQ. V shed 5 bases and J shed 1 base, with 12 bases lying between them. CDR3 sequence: CASSPAQGNTGELFF. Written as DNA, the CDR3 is TGCGCCAGCAGTCCTGCCCAGGGGAACACCGGGGAGCTGTTTTTT. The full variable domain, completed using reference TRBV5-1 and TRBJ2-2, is KAGVTQTPRYLIKTRGQQVTLSCSPISGHRSVSWYQQTPGQGLQFLFEYFSETQRNKGNFPGRFSGRQFSNSRSEMNVSTLELGDSALYLCASSPAQGNTGELFFGEGSRLTVL.

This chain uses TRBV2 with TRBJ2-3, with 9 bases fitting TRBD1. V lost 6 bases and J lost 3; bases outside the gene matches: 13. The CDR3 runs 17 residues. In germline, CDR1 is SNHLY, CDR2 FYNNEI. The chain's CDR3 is CASSSDGTGKGTDTQYF. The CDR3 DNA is TGTGCCAGCAGCTCAGACGGGACAGGGAAGGGGACAGATACGCAGTATTTT.

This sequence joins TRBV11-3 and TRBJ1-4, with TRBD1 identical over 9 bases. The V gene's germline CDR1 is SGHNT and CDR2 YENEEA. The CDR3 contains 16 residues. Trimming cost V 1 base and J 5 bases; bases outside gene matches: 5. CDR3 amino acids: CASSLGGQGSNEKLFF. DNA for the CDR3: TGTGCCAGCAGCTTAGGAGGACAGGGGAGCAATGAAAAACTGTTTTTT.

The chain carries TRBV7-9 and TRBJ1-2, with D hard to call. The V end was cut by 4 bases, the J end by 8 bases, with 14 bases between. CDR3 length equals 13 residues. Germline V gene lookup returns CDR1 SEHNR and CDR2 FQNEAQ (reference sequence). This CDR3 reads CASSSAGRGGYTF. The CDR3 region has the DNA TGTGCCAGCAGCTCAGCCGGGCGCGGGGGCTACACCTTC. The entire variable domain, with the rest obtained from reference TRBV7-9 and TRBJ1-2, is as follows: DTGVSQNPRHKITKRGQNVTFRCDPISEHNRLYWYRQTLGQGPEFLTYFQNEAQLEKSRLLSDRFSAERPKGSFSTLEIQRTEQGDSAMYLCASSSAGRGGYTFGSGTRLTVV.

CDR3: CASSLKRALSGANVLTF. Here the CDR3 DNA reads TGTGCCAGCAGCTTGAAGCGGGCGCTCTCTGGGGCCAACGTCCTGACTTTC. This chain links TRBV11-3 with TRBJ2-6; possibly TRBD2 for D (6 bases). CDR1 and CDR2 (germline): SGHNT, YENEEA. Trimming shortened V by 3 bases and J by 0 bases, and 12 bases separated the two germline ends. The length of the CDR3 is 17 residues.

CDR3 in DNA: TGTGCCAGCACCCCCGCGGTCTCGGGGGGCTACGAGCAGTACTTC. This sequence encodes CASTPAVSGGYEQYF. The chain couples TRBV6-5 to TRBJ2-7, with TRBD2 matching over 7 bases. CDR1 and CDR2 (germline): MNHEY, SVGAGI. The CDR3 contains 15 residues. V lost 7 bases and J lost 3; bases outside the gene matches: 12.

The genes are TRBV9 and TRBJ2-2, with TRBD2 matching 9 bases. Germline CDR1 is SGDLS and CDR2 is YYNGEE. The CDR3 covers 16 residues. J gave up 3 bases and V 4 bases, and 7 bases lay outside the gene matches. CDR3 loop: CASSPRGGSDTGELFF. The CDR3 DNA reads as TGTGCCAGCAGCCCGCGGGGGGGCTCGGACACCGGGGAGCTGTTTTTT.

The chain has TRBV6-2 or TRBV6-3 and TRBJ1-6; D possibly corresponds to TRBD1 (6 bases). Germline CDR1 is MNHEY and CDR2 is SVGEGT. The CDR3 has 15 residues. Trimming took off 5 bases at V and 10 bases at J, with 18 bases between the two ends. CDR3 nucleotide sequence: TGTGCCAGCAGTGATACGGGGGGCCAATGGTCACCCCTCCACTTT. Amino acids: CASSDTGGQWSPLHF.